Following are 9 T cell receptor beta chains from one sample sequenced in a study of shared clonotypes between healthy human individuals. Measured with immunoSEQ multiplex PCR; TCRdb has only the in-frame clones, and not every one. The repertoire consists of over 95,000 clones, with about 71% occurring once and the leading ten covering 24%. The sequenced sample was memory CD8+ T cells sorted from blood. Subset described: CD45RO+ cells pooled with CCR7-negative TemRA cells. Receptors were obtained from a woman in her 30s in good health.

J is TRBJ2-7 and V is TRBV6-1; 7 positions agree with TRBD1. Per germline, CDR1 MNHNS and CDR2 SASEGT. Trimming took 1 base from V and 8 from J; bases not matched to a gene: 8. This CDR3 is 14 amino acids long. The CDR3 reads CASSEVGQAPKQYF. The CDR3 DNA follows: TGTGCCAGCAGTGAAGTCGGACAGGCCCCTAAGCAGTACTTC.

CDR3 sequence (DNA): TGTGCCAGCAGTCCTCAGGGGGCGGCCTCTGGGGCCAACGTCCTGACTTTC. This encodes CASSPQGAASGANVLTF. V usage is TRBV27 and J usage is TRBJ2-6; 8 nucleotides align to TRBD1. The V gene's germline CDR1 is MNHEY and CDR2 SMNVEV (reference sequence). V was clipped by 5 bases and J by 0 bases; unmatched bases: 6. The CDR3 length is 17 residues.

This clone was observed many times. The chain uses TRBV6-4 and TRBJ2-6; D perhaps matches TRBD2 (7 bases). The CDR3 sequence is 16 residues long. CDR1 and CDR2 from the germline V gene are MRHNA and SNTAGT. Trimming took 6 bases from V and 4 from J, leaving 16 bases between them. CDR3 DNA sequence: TGTGCCAGCAGCCCCGAGGGGGGGGTCGGGGCCAACGTCCTGACTTTC. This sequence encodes CASSPEGGVGANVLTF.

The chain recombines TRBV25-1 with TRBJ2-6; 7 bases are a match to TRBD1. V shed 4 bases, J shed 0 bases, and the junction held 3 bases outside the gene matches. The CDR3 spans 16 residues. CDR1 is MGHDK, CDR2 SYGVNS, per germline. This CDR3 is CASSGDSTSGANVLTF. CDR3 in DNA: TGTGCCAGCAGTGGGGACAGTACCTCTGGGGCCAACGTCCTGACTTTC.

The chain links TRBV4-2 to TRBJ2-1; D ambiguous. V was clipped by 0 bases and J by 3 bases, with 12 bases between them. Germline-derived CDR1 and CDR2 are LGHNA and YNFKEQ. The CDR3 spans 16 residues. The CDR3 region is CASSQESQRYYNEQFF. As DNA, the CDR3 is TGTGCCAGCAGCCAAGAATCACAGAGGTACTACAATGAGCAGTTCTTC.

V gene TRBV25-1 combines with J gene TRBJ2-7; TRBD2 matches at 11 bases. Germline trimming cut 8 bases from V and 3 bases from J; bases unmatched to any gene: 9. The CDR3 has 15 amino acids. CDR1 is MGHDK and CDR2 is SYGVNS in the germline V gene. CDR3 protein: CASSIGTSGVYEQYF. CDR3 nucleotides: TGTGCCAGCTCAATCGGGACTAGCGGAGTCTACGAGCAGTACTTC.

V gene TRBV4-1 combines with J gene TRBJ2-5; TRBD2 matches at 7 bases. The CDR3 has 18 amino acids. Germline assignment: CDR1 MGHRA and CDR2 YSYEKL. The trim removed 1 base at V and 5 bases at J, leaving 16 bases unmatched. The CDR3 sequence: CASSQVERTRVRSETQYF. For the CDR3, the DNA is TGCGCCAGCAGCCAAGTGGAGAGGACTAGGGTTCGCTCGGAGACCCAGTACTTC.

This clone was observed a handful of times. CDR3 sequence: CASSQEMRTGSNYGYTF. The CDR3 region has the DNA TGCGCCAGCAGCCAAGAAATGCGGACAGGTTCGAACTATGGCTACACCTTC. The chain uses TRBV4-1 and TRBJ1-2; 7 positions agree with TRBD1. The CDR3 consists of 17 residues. Germline V gene data show CDR1 as MGHRA and CDR2 as YSYEKL. V lost 0 bases to trimming and J lost 2 bases; unmatched junction nucleotides: 9.

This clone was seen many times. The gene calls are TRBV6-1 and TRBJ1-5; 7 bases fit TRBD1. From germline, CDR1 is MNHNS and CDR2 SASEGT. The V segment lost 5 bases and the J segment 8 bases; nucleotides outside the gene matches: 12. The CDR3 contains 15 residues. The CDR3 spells CASSREAATGEPQHF. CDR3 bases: TGTGCCAGCAGTCGGGAGGCTGCTACAGGGGAGCCCCAGCATTTT.